Below are 15 T cell receptor beta chains sequenced from a single sample in a study of blood T cell repertoires in COVID-19 (TCRdb year 2020). Library preparation used the immunoSEQ multiplex PCR assay. TCRdb holds this immuneACCESS table with in-frame rearrangements only. Some clones are missing; in checked studies, unresolved V genes explain under half, and the rest has no known cause. The sample table holds around 200,000 clones, of which around nine tenths were seen once. The ten largest clones take up 1.5% to 2% of the sample. Input material: peripheral blood. These receptor sequences come from a man aged 18 to 29 with active or convalescent COVID-19.

This clone was recorded once. The chain has TRBV5-1 and TRBJ2-3; 8 positions agree with TRBD1. Trimming cost V 2 bases and J 5 bases; bases outside gene matches: 7. The germline V gene has CDR1 SGHRS and CDR2 YFSETQ. The CDR3 consists of 15 residues. The CDR3 spells CASSFADRGKDTQYF. The CDR3, as DNA: TGCGCCAGCAGCTTTGCCGACAGGGGAAAAGATACGCAGTATTTT.

J is TRBJ2-3 and V is TRBV2; D is undetermined. Per germline, CDR1 SNHLY and CDR2 FYNNEI. This CDR3 spans 14 amino acids. Trimming took off 0 bases at V and 6 bases at J, with 10 bases between the two ends. The CDR3 reads CASSEALGQDTQYF. CDR3 in DNA: TGTGCCAGCAGTGAAGCGCTTGGCCAGGATACGCAGTATTTT.

Worth noting for this clone: The same CDR3 also results from other DNA sequences found in this sample. The chain carries TRBV7-2 and TRBJ2-3, with D hard to call. The germline gives CDR1 SGHTA, CDR2 FQGNSA. The CDR3 spans 14 residues. V was cut by 1 base and J by 1 base, with 6 bases left in between. The CDR3 protein is CASSLVSGTDTQYF. CDR3 DNA: TGTGCCAGCAGCTTAGTGAGTGGCACAGATACGCAGTATTTT.

This chain uses TRBV7-2 with TRBJ2-7, with 14 positions matching TRBD2. V shed 3 bases and J 6 bases; nucleotides not matched to a gene: 10. CDR1 and CDR2 (germline): SGHTA, FQGNSA. The CDR3 consists of 17 residues. CDR3 protein: CASSLGGRGLAGAEQYF. CDR3 coding DNA: TGTGCCAGCAGCTTGGGGGGTCGGGGACTAGCGGGAGCCGAGCAGTACTTC.

The chain combines TRBV5-4 with TRBJ1-1; 8 bases align to TRBD1. With 2 bases clipped from V and 2 bases from J, the junction kept 2 bases outside the gene matches. CDR1 SGHNT and CDR2 YYREEE come from the germline V gene (reference sequence). This CDR3 comprises 14 residues. The CDR3 bases are TGTGCCAGCAGCTTCCCAGGGGGCAACACTGAAGCTTTCTTT. Translating gives CASSFPGGNTEAFF. The entire variable domain, with the rest obtained from reference TRBV5-4 and TRBJ1-1, is as follows: ETGVTQSPTHLIKTRGQQVTLRCSSQSGHNTVSWYQQALGQGPQFIFQYYREEENGRGNFPPRFSGLQFPNYSSELNVNALELDDSALYLCASSFPGGNTEAFFGQGTRLTVV.

This clone was picked up a small number of times. This chain connects TRBV6-5 to TRBJ1-6; D call uncertain. Trimming shortened V by 0 bases and J by 5 bases, and 11 bases separated the two germline ends. The length of the CDR3 is 16 residues. In germline, CDR1 is MNHEY, CDR2 SVGAGI. CDR3 sequence: CASSYSVYRDNSPLHF. The CDR3 DNA sequence: TGTGCCAGCAGTTACTCGGTCTACAGAGATAATTCACCCCTCCACTTT.

The chain joins TRBV27 to TRBJ2-7; 7 bases match TRBD1. Trimming at V came to 6 bases and at J to 2 bases, leaving 4 bases not matched to a gene. From germline, CDR1 is MNHEY and CDR2 SMNVEV (reference sequence). This CDR3 region has 13 residues. CDR3 DNA: TGTGCCAGCAGGAAGACAGGGACCTACGAGCAGTACTTC. This gives the protein CASRKTGTYEQYF.

This rearrangement joins TRBV6-1 to TRBJ1-6, with D perhaps TRBD1 (5 bases). Trimming took off 2 bases at V and 8 bases at J, with 16 bases between the two ends. Germline assignment: CDR1 MNHNS and CDR2 SASEGT. The CDR3 is 16 residues long. The CDR3, as DNA: TGTGCCAGCAGTGAATTCTGGTGGGGCAGCGATTCACCCCTCCACTTT. This encodes CASSEFWWGSDSPLHF.

The CDR3 spells CAGERTSGSNEQFF. CDR3 sequence (DNA): TGTGCCGGGGAAAGGACTAGCGGGAGCAATGAGCAGTTCTTC. This chain connects TRBV30 to TRBJ2-1; TRBD2 aligns across 13 bases. The CDR3 loop spans 14 amino acids. In germline, CDR1 is GTSNPN, CDR2 SVGIG (reference sequence). Trimming removed 8 bases from V and 6 bases from J; junction bases left unmatched: 7. Drawing the rest from reference TRBV30 and TRBJ2-1, the complete variable domain is SQTIHQWPATLVQPVGSPLSLECTVEGTSNPNLYWYRQAAGRGLQLLFYSVGIGQISSEVPQNLSASRPQDRQFILSSKKLLLSDSGFYLCAGERTSGSNEQFFGPGTRLTVL.

The chain uses TRBV11-2 and TRBJ1-4; no reliable D call. The CDR3 runs to 14 residues. Per germline, CDR1 SGHAT and CDR2 FQNNGV. The germline V and J ends were trimmed by 1 base and 8 bases, with 11 bases remaining between them. The CDR3 reads CASSLAGKGEKLFF. For the CDR3, the DNA is TGTGCCAGCAGCTTAGCGGGGAAGGGAGAAAAACTGTTTTTT.

Only one count was recorded for this clone. This chain links TRBV28 with TRBJ1-1; a weak D match, TRBD1 (5 bases). From germline, CDR1 is MDHEN and CDR2 SYDVKM. The CDR3 contains 12 residues. The V and J ends lost 7 bases and 7 bases respectively, with 13 bases between them. For the CDR3, the DNA is TGTGCCAGCATCGGGGGGGTAGTTGAAGCTTTCTTT. Encoded protein: CASIGGVVEAFF.

This clone has a handful of counts. This chain links TRBV3-1 (or the pseudogene TRBV3-2) with TRBJ2-3, with 12 bases matching TRBD2. In germline, CDR1 is LGHDT, CDR2 YNNKEL (reference sequence). Germline trimming cut 1 base from V and 3 bases from J; bases unmatched to any gene: 20. The length of the CDR3 is 22 residues. The CDR3 coding sequence is TGTGCCAGCAGCCAAGTAGGCCCCGGGACTAGCGGGCCATTTGTGTTTACAGATACGCAGTATTTT. This codes for CASSQVGPGTSGPFVFTDTQYF.

V gene TRBV7-2 combines with J gene TRBJ1-2; 9 nucleotides agree with TRBD1. This CDR3 spans 15 amino acids. Trimming took 3 bases from V and 8 from J; bases not matched to a gene: 10. Germline V CDR1 and CDR2: SGHTA, FQGNSA. CDR3 DNA: TGTGCCAGCAGCTTCCAACAGGGGGCGTCGAGGGGCTACACCTTC. It yields the protein CASSFQQGASRGYTF.

The chain has TRBV10-3 and TRBJ2-5, with D possibly being TRBD1 (5 bases). CDR1 is ENHRY, CDR2 SYGVKD, per germline. The CDR3 is 18 residues long. The V end was cut by 4 bases, the J end by 0 bases, with 21 bases between. Here the CDR3 reads CAISGPGMSGINQETQYF. The CDR3 DNA is TGTGCCATCAGTGGGCCAGGGATGTCGGGTATTAACCAAGAGACCCAGTACTTC.

The chain is built from TRBV18 and TRBJ2-7, with 10 nucleotides matching TRBD1. Germline CDR1 is KGHSH and CDR2 is LQKENI. The V gene end was trimmed by 6 bases and the J gene end by 5 bases; junction bases not matched to a gene: 7. The CDR3 contains 14 residues. CDR3: CASSPGTGVDEQYF. The CDR3 DNA reads as TGTGCCAGCTCCCCCGGGACAGGGGTCGACGAGCAGTACTTC.